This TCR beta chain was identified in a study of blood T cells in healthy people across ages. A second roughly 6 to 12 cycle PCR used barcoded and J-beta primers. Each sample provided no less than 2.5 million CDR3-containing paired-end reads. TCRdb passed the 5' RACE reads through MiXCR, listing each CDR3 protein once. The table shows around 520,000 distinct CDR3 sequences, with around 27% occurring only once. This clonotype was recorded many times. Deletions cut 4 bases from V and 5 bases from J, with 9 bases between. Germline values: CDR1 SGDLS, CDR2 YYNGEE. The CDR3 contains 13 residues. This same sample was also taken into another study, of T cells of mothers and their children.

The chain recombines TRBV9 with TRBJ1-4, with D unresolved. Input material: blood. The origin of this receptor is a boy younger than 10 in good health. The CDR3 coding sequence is TGTGCCAGCAGCCCCGACGTAAATGAAAAACTGTTTTTT. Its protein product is CASSPDVNEKLFF.